This TCR beta chain originates from a study of blood T cell repertoires in COVID-19. The repertoire was sequenced with immunoSEQ multiplex PCR; TCRdb's copy has only in-frame clones and lacks some. The sample includes more than 10,000 clones, roughly two thirds of them seen just once. Germline V gives CDR1 SGDLS, CDR2 YYNGEE. This CDR3 spans 13 amino acids. V was clipped by 4 bases and J by 13 bases; unmatched bases: 10. This sequence joins TRBV9 and TRBJ1-4; 7 bases fit TRBD1. This receptor was obtained from a human donor in a cohort sampled during active COVID-19. The sequenced sample was peripheral blood. The CDR3: CASSLPGTAGLFF. Written as DNA, the CDR3 is TGTGCCAGCAGCCTCCCTGGGACAGCAGGACTGTTTTTT.